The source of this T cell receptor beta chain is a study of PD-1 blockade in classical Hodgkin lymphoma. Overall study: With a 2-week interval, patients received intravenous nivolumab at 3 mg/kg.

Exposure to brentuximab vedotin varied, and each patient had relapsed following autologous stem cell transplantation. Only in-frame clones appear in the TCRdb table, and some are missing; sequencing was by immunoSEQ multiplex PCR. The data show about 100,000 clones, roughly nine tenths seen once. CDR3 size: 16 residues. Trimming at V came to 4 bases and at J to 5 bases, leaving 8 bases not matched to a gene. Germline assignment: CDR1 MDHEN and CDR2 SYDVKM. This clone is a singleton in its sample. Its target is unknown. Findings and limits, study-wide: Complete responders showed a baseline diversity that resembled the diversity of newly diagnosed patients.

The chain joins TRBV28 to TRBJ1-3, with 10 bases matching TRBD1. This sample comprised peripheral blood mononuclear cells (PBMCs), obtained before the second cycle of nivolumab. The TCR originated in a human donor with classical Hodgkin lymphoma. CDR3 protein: CASSSPGTGARNTIYF. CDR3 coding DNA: TGTGCCAGCAGTTCTCCTGGGACAGGGGCGAGAAACACCATATATTTT.